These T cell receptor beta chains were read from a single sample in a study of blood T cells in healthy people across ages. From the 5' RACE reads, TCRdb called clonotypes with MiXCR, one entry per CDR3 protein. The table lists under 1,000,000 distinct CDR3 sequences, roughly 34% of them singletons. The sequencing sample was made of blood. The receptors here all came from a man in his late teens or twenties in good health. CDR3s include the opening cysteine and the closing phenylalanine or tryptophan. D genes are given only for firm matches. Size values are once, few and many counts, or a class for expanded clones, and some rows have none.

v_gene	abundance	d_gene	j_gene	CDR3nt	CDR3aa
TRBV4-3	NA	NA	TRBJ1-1	TGCGCCAGCAGCCAAGATGGGGCCGGGTGGGGTGAAGCTTTCTTT	CASSQDGAGWGEAFF
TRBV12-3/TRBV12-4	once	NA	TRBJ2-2	TGTGCCAGCAGCCTGGGGACAGTAGGGAGGGGGGAGCTGTTTTTT	CASSLGTVGRGELFF
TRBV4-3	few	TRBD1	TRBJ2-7	TGCGCCAGCAGTCCCGGGACAGGGGCCGGCTATACTGGATACGAGCAGTACTTC	CASSPGTGAGYTGYEQYF
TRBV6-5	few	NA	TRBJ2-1	TGTGCCAGCAGACCTCCTATGGGTTCCTACAATGAGCAGTTCTTC	CASRPPMGSYNEQFF
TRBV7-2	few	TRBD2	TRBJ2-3	TGTGCCAGCAGCTTAGCGGGGGGGTTCGCAGATACGCAGTATTTT	CASSLAGGFADTQYF
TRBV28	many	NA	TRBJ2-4	TGTGCCAGCAGTCTTGGGTCCAAAAACATTCAGTACTTC	CASSLGSKNIQYF
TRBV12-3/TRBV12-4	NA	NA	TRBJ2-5	TGTGCCAGCAGTGTATTGGTCTTAGAGACCCAGTACTTC	CASSVLVLETQYF
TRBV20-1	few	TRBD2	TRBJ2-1	TGCAGTGCTGAGAGGCGGGGGGGTACTTATGATGAGCAGTTCTTC	CSAERRGGTYDEQFF
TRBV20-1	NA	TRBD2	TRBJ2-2	TGCAGTGCTGCCCCAAGACTAGCCACCGGGGAGCTGTTTTTT	CSAAPRLATGELFF
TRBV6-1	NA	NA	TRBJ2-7	TGTGCCAGCAGTACAACAGGGACCTACGAGCAGTACTTC	CASSTTGTYEQYF
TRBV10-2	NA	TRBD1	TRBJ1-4	TGCGCCAGCAGTGAGAGGGGGGGACAGGGATACACGAATGAAAAACTGTTTTTT	CASSERGGQGYTNEKLFF
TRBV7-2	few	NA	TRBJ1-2	TGTGCCAGCAGCCCCGAGTCTCAGGGGAGTGGCTACACCTTC	CASSPESQGSGYTF
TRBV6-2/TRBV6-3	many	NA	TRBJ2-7	TGTGCCAGCAGTACGACCGACCGCGAGCAGTACTTC	CASSTTDREQYF
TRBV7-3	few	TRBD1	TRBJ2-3	TGTGCCAGCAGCTTTGGGACAGGGGCTAGTAGCACAGATACGCAGTATTTT	CASSFGTGASSTDTQYF
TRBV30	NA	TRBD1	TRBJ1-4	TGTGCCTGGGAACAGGGGAACGATGAAAAACTGTTTTTT	CAWEQGNDEKLFF
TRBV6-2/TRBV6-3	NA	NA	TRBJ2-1	TGTGCCAGCAGTCTCTCGGGCGGGGGCCCCCCACAGTTCTTC	CASSLSGGGPPQFF
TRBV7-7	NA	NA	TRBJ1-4	TGTGCTAGCAGCTTAAGGCAGGGTGAAAAACTGTTTTTT	CASSLRQGEKLFF
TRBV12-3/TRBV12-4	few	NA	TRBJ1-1	TGTGCCAGCAGTTTGGGAGTGGAGGCGGGCACTGAAGCTTTCTTT	CASSLGVEAGTEAFF
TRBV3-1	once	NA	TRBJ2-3	TGTGCCAGCAGCCAAGAGGTGGCTACTACAGATACGCAGTATTTT	CASSQEVATTDTQYF
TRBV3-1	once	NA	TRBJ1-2	TGTGCCAGCAGCCAAGGAAAAAAAGCTAACTATGGCTACACCTTC	CASSQGKKANYGYTF
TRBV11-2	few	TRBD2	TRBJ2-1	TGTGCCAGCAGCTCCCTAGCGGGTTCGCTTTTTTTGAGCTCCTACAATGAGCAGTTCTTC	CASSSLAGSLFLSSYNEQFF